Each of the 20 T cell receptor beta chains below was sequenced from the same sample in a study of blood T cell repertoires in COVID-19. TCRdb's table, derived via immunoSEQ multiplex PCR, lists solely in-frame clones and lacks some. The sample yields about 76,000 clones, over 70% seen once. The sequencing sample was made of peripheral blood. The receptors derive from a human donor in a cohort sampled during active COVID-19.

This clone turned up a few times. The V gene is TRBV7-2, the J gene TRBJ2-3; 9 nucleotides match TRBD2. Germline V gene data show CDR1 as SGHTA and CDR2 as FQGNSA. Losses at the gene ends were 6 bases for V and 3 bases for J; bases not matched to a gene: 4. This CDR3 has 14 residues. The CDR3 DNA reads TGTGCCAGCAGTTCCGGACTAGCGACAGATACGCAGTATTTT. Translation: CASSSGLATDTQYF.

This clone has only a few counts. The chain recombines TRBV6-2 or TRBV6-3 with TRBJ1-5, with 8 bases matching TRBD1. The V and J ends lost 4 bases and 2 bases, in that order; junction bases with no gene match: 7. The CDR3 runs 16 residues. The germline CDR1 and CDR2 sequences are MNHEY and SVGEGT. The CDR3 loop reads CASSLQGGMGNQPQHF. The CDR3 DNA reads TGTGCCAGCAGTTTACAGGGGGGTATGGGCAATCAGCCCCAGCATTTT.

The CDR3 here is CASSPRIGGKNIQYF. The DNA for the CDR3 is TGTGCCAGCTCACCAAGGATCGGCGGCAAAAACATTCAGTACTTC. This chain links TRBV18 with TRBJ2-4; D is unresolved. Germline CDR1 and CDR2: KGHSH and LQKENI. The CDR3 totals 15 residues. Trimming took 2 bases from V and 3 from J, leaving 11 bases between them.

V usage is TRBV5-1 and J usage is TRBJ2-7; possibly TRBD1 for D (7 bases). V lost 4 bases to trimming and J lost 7 bases, with 15 bases between them. This CDR3 is 13 amino acids long. Looked up from germline, CDR1 is SGHRS and CDR2 is YFSETQ. CDR3 sequence reads: CASSAGQPGEQYF. Here the CDR3 DNA reads TGCGCCAGCAGCGCGGGACAGCCTGGGGAGCAGTACTTC.

The chain recombines TRBV12-3 or TRBV12-4 with TRBJ1-1, with D possibly being TRBD1 (6 bases). The CDR3 has 12 residues. V lost 3 bases and J 5 bases, leaving 7 bases between the germline ends. This CDR3 is CASSFQGTEAFF. CDR3 sequence (DNA): TGTGCCAGCAGTTTTCAGGGGACTGAAGCTTTCTTT.

This clone was seen a few times. V usage is TRBV5-6 and J usage is TRBJ1-5; D may be TRBD1 (6 bases). Deletions cut 4 bases from V and 4 bases from J, with 15 bases between. The CDR3 totals 15 residues. CDR1 SGHDT and CDR2 YYEEEE come from the germline V gene. CDR3: CASSLKDRMNQPQHF. CDR3 nucleotides: TGTGCCAGCAGCCTCAAAGACAGGATGAATCAGCCCCAGCATTTT.

This CDR3 reads CASSTRDRVATNEKLFF. The CDR3 DNA follows: TGTGCCAGCAGTACCCGGGACAGGGTTGCAACTAATGAAAAACTGTTTTTT. The chain links TRBV28 to TRBJ1-4, with 9 bases lining up with TRBD1. Trimming cost V 5 bases and J 0 bases; bases outside gene matches: 7. The CDR3 is 17 amino acids. Per the germline V gene, CDR1 is MDHEN and CDR2 is SYDVKM.

This chain links TRBV28 with TRBJ2-1; possible D gene TRBD2, 5 bases. The CDR3 runs to 13 residues. CDR1 is MDHEN and CDR2 is SYDVKM in the germline V gene. Trimming cost V 6 bases and J 12 bases, with 18 bases left between them. The CDR3 bases are TGTGCCAGCAGACCCGGAGGTCGACCCGGGCAGTTCTTC. Translation gives CASRPGGRPGQFF.

The gene calls are TRBV11-3 and TRBJ1-1; 8 positions match TRBD1. Germline V lookup: CDR1 SGHNT, CDR2 YENEEA. V was clipped by 5 bases and J by 6 bases; unmatched bases: 11. CDR3 length: 15 residues. CDR3: CASSMRTGMMAEAFF. Here the CDR3 DNA reads TGTGCCAGCAGCATGAGGACAGGGATGATGGCTGAAGCTTTCTTT.

In this sample, this clone turned up a few times. The V and J genes are TRBV3-1 (or the pseudogene TRBV3-2) and TRBJ2-2; TRBD1 matches 7 bases. This CDR3 is 16 amino acids long. V dropped 4 bases and J dropped 1; count of bases not matched to a gene: 6. Germline V gene lookup returns CDR1 LGHDT and CDR2 YNNKEL (reference sequence). The chain's CDR3 is CASSPRDRKNTGELFF. The CDR3, as DNA: TGTGCCAGCAGCCCTAGGGACAGAAAGAACACCGGGGAGCTGTTTTTT.

This rearrangement joins TRBV3-1 (or the pseudogene TRBV3-2) to TRBJ2-1; 11 bases fit TRBD2. The CDR3 sequence is 17 residues long. Per the germline V gene, CDR1 is LGHDT and CDR2 is YNNKEL (reference sequence). The trim removed 0 bases at V and 7 bases at J, leaving 8 bases unmatched. The CDR3 sequence: CASSQDYGSGGANEQFF. For the CDR3, the DNA is TGTGCCAGCAGCCAAGATTATGGTAGCGGGGGGGCAAATGAGCAGTTCTTC.

This clone has a single count. The chain carries TRBV7-2 and TRBJ2-1, with 8 positions matching TRBD2. The CDR3 runs to 16 residues. Germline CDR1 SGHTA, CDR2 FQGNSA. The trim removed 3 bases at V and 0 bases at J, leaving 4 bases unmatched. In DNA, the CDR3 is TGTGCCAGCAGCTTCCTGAGCGGGAGCTCCTACAATGAGCAGTTCTTC. Protein: CASSFLSGSSYNEQFF. Drawing the rest from reference TRBV7-2 and TRBJ2-1, the complete variable domain is GAGVSQSPSNKVTEKGKDVELRCDPISGHTALYWYRQSLGQGLEFLIYFQGNSAPDKSGLPSDRFSAERTGGSVSTLTIQRTQQEDSAVYLCASSFLSGSSYNEQFFGPGTRLTVL.

This chain connects TRBV19 to TRBJ1-2; 8 bases are a match to TRBD1. The V and J ends lost 3 bases and 4 bases, in that order; junction bases with no gene match: 7. The CDR3 sequence is 15 residues long. Germline V gene sequence: CDR1 LNHDA, CDR2 SQIVND (reference sequence). Written as DNA, the CDR3 is TGTGCCAGTAGTATTAATTCGGGACAGGCCTATGGCTACACCTTC. Protein product: CASSINSGQAYGYTF.

This clone was detected ten times or more. V gene TRBV19 combines with J gene TRBJ2-1, with 7 positions matching TRBD2. The CDR3 is made up of 17 amino acids. The trim removed 5 bases at V and 6 bases at J, leaving 16 bases unmatched. Germline CDR1 is LNHDA and CDR2 is SQIVND (reference sequence). CDR3: CASSLLPGGGPGNEQFF. Written as DNA, the CDR3 is TGTGCCAGTAGTTTACTACCGGGGGGAGGGCCGGGCAATGAGCAGTTCTTC.

This clone has only a few counts. This sequence joins TRBV7-9 and TRBJ1-2; no firm D call. Germline V CDR1 and CDR2: SEHNR, FQNEAQ (reference sequence). The ends were cut back, 5 bases at V and 4 bases at J, with 14 bases in the middle. The CDR3 contains 14 residues. CDR3: CASSPYRGGYGYTF. The CDR3 DNA sequence: TGTGCCAGCAGCCCGTATCGAGGCGGCTATGGCTACACCTTC. Together with reference TRBV7-9 and TRBJ1-2, the CDR3 gives the full variable domain: DTGVSQNPRHKITKRGQNVTFRCDPISEHNRLYWYRQTLGQGPEFLTYFQNEAQLEKSRLLSDRFSAERPKGSFSTLEIQRTEQGDSAMYLCASSPYRGGYGYTFGSGTRLTVV.

This chain connects TRBV12-5 to TRBJ2-7, with D possibly being TRBD2 (5 bases). Germline V gene data show CDR1 as LGHNT and CDR2 as FRNRAP. CDR3 length: 13 amino acids. V was shortened by 11 bases and J by 2 bases, with 16 bases between the two germline ends. The DNA of the CDR3 is TGTGCTCGCATACTCCGGGAAACCTACGAGCAGTACGTC. As protein: CARILRETYEQYV.

This clone was picked up a small number of times. The rearrangement joins TRBV4-1 to TRBJ1-4; possibly TRBD1 for D (5 bases). V lost 4 bases to trimming and J lost 7 bases, with 25 bases between them. The CDR3 spans 18 residues. Germline V gene lookup returns CDR1 MGHRA and CDR2 YSYEKL. The CDR3 DNA follows: TGCGCCAGCAGCCCCCTCGGGGTCCCCAAGGGAGGGACTGAAAAACTGTTTTTT. Amino acid sequence: CASSPLGVPKGGTEKLFF.

The CDR3 loop reads CSVTTGGLGNQPQHF. The CDR3 nucleotides are TGCAGCGTGACCACAGGGGGCCTGGGCAATCAGCCCCAGCATTTT. The chain recombines TRBV29-1 with TRBJ1-5, with 9 bases aligning to TRBD1. Losses at the gene ends were 6 bases for V and 2 bases for J; bases not matched to a gene: 8. Looked up from germline, CDR1 is SQVTM and CDR2 is ANQGSEA. There are 15 residues in the CDR3.

This clone has a handful of counts. The chain couples TRBV4-1 to TRBJ2-5; 11 bases are a match to TRBD2. J lost 5 bases, V lost 2 bases, and 13 bases had no gene match. There are 18 residues in the CDR3. The germline gives CDR1 MGHRA, CDR2 YSYEKL. CDR3 amino acids: CASSQSGLAGGRRETQYF. In nucleotides, the CDR3 is TGCGCCAGCAGCCAATCCGGACTAGCGGGCGGGAGACGCGAGACCCAGTACTTC.

In this sample, this clone turned up once. The V call is TRBV14, the J call TRBJ2-6; D is unclear. Looked up from germline, CDR1 is SGHDN and CDR2 is FVKESK. V lost 0 bases, J lost 6 bases, and 12 bases lay in between. CDR3 size: 16 residues. The CDR3 DNA follows: TGTGCCAGCAGCCAAGATCGCGGTAATACGGCCAACGTCCTGACTTTC. Its protein is CASSQDRGNTANVLTF.